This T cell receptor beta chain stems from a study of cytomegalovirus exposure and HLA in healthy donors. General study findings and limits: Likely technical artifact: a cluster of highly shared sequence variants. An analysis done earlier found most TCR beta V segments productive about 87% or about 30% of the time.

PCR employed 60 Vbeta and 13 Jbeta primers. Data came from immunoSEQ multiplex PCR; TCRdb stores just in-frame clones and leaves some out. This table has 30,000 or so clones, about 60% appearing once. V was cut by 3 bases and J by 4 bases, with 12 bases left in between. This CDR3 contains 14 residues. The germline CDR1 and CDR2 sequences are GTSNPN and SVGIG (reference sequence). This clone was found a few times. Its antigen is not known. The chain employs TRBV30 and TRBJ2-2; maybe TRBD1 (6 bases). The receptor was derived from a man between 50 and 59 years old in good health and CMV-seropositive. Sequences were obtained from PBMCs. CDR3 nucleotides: TGTGCCTGGAGAGGGGGACCAGGCACCGGGGAGCTGTTTTTT. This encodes CAWRGGPGTGELFF.